This T cell receptor (beta chain) was observed in a study of blood T cell repertoires in COVID-19. Study-wide context: Samples representing acute and convalescent COVID-19 were sourced from the United States, Italy and Spain. Sources were T cells, B-cell-depleted T cells, or PBMCs; the material itself was cDNA or gDNA.

Per the study methods: Nucleated cell number was recorded as an estimate derived from reference gene primer amplification. Clones were sequenced by immunoSEQ multiplex PCR, and TCRdb holds only the in-frame ones, with some missing. V, J and clone size derive from that table, while D and trimming were established from the DNA sequence. The data show 35,000 to 45,000 clones, roughly three quarters seen once. V lost 3 bases to trimming and J lost 6 bases, with 15 bases between them. CDR1 MDHEN and CDR2 SYDVKM come from the germline V gene. The CDR3 runs 15 residues. Specimen: peripheral blood. The source of this sequence is a man between 65 and 85 years old with acute or convalescent COVID-19. The V call is TRBV28, the J call TRBJ2-4, with a possible D match to TRBD2 (6 bases). CDR3 sequence reads: CASSFQGGAGNIQYF. CDR3 DNA sequence: TGTGCCAGCAGTTTCCAGGGAGGCGCGGGAAACATTCAGTACTTC. Full variable domain (outside the CDR3, taken from reference TRBV28 and TRBJ2-4): DVKVTQSSRYLVKRTGEKVFLECVQDMDHENMFWYRQDPGLGLRLIYFSYDVKMKEKGDIPEGYSVSREKKERFSLILESASTNQTSMYLCASSFQGGAGNIQYFGAGTRLSVL.